Detailed here is one T cell receptor beta chain. Antigen specificity is unknown. Sequenced by immunoSEQ multiplex PCR; TCRdb stores in-frame clones only, minus some. This sample yields tens of thousands of clones, of which 85% to 90% are seen a single time; 5.5% to 8% belongs to the top ten. The record originates from a study of T cell responses to AZD1222 COVID-19 vaccine. The overall study: Second-dose intervals near 4 or 12 weeks were combined. Whole-study findings and limits: Spike-specific TCR breadth and depth rose after two AZD1222 doses. Clonal diversity may have been underestimated in mostly white British donors. Just a handful of AZD1222 recipients tested seropositive at baseline.

The CDR3 consists of 14 residues. CDR1 is LNHDA, CDR2 SQIVND, per germline (reference sequence). Trimming pared 10 bases from V and 0 bases from J, leaving 15 bases between. The sample consisted of peripheral blood, taken on day 0 of AZD1222 vaccination. V usage is TRBV19 and J usage is TRBJ1-2; D unresolved. The TCR comes from an adult in good health. The CDR3 reads CAIDDRSTNYGYTF. CDR3 DNA sequence: TGTGCCATTGACGACCGTAGCACTAACTATGGCTACACCTTC.